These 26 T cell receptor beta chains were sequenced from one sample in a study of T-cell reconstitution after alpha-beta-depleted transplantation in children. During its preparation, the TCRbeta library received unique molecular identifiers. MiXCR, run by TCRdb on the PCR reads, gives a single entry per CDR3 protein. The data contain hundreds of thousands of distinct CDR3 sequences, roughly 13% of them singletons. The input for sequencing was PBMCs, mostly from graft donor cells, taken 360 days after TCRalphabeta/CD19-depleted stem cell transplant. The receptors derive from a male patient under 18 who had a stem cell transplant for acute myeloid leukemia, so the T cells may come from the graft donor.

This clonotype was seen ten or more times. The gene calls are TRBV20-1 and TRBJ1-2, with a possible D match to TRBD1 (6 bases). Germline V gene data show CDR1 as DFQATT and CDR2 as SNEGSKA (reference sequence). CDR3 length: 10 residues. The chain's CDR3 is CVGQIYGYTF. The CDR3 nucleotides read TGCGTAGGACAGATCTATGGCTACACCTTC.

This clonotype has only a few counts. The CDR3 bases are TGTGCCAGCAGTTCTAGCGGGAGGGCCAATGAGCAGTTCTTC. It specifies CASSSSGRANEQFF. The rearrangement uses TRBV12-3 or TRBV12-4 and TRBJ2-1; TRBD2 aligns across 12 bases. Trimming removed 4 bases from V and 6 bases from J; junction bases left unmatched: 1. CDR3 length equals 14 residues.

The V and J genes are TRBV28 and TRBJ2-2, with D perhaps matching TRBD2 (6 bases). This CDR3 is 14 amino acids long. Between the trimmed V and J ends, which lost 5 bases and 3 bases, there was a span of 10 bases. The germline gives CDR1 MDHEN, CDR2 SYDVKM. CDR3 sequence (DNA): TGTGCCAGCAGTCAGGGACTGTACACCGGGGAGCTGTTTTTT. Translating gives CASSQGLYTGELFF.

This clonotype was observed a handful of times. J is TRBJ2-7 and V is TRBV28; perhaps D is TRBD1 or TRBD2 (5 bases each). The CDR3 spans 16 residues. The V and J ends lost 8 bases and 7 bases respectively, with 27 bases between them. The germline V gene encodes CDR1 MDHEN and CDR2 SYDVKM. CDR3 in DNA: TGTGCCAGCCGTCCCGGGACCCGACTCGGGACGAATGAGCAGTACTTC. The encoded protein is CASRPGTRLGTNEQYF.

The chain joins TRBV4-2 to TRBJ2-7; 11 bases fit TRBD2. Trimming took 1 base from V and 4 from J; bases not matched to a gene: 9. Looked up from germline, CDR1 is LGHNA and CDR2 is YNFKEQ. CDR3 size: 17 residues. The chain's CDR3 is CASSQALAGGPIYEQYF. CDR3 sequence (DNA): TGTGCCAGCAGCCAAGCTTTAGCGGGAGGGCCGATATACGAGCAGTACTTC.

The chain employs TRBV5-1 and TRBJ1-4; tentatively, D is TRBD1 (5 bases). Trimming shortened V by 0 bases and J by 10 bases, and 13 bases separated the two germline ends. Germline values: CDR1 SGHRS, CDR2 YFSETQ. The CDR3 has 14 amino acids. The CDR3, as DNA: TGCGCCAGCAGCTTGGCCGGGGCCGGGGCAAAACTGTTTTTT. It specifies CASSLAGAGAKLFF.

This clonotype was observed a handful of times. The CDR3, as DNA: TGTGCCAGCTCACCAATTTCGAAGACAGACGCTAACTATGGCTACACCTTC. The encoded protein is CASSPISKTDANYGYTF. This chain joins TRBV18 and TRBJ1-2; D is possibly TRBD1 (5 bases). The length of the CDR3 is 17 residues. V shed 2 bases and J shed 0 bases, with 16 bases lying between them. In germline, CDR1 is KGHSH, CDR2 LQKENI.

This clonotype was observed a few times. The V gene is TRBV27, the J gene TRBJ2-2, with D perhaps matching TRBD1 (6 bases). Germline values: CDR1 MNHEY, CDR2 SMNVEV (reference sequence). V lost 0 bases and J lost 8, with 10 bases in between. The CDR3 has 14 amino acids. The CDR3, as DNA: TGTGCCAGCAGTTTATCGGGGGCATGGGGGGAGCTGTTTTTT. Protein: CASSLSGAWGELFF.

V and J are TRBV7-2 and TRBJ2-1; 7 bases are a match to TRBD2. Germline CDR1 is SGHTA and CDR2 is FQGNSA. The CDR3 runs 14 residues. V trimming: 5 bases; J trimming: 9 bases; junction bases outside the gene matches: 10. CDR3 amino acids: CASSPSPSGLEQFF. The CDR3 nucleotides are TGTGCCAGCAGCCCTTCCCCTAGCGGTCTTGAGCAGTTCTTC.

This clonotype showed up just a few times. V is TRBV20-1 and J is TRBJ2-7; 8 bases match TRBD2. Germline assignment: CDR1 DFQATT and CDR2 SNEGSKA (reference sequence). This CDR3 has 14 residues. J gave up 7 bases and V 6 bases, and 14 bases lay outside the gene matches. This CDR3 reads CSALPGLVVEEQYF. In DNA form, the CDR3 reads TGCAGTGCCCTTCCGGGACTAGTAGTTGAAGAGCAGTACTTC.

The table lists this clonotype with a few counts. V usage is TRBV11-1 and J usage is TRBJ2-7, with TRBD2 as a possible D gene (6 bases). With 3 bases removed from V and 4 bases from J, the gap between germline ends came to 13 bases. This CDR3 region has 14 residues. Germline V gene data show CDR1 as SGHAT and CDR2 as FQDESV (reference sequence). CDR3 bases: TGTGCCAGCAGCTTGGCCGGGAGCAAGTACGAGCAGTACTTC. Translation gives CASSLAGSKYEQYF. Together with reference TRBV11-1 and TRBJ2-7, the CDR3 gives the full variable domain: EAEVAQSPRYKITEKSQAVAFWCDPISGHATLYWYRQILGQGPELLVQFQDESVVDDSQLPKDRFSAERLKGVDSTLKIQPAELGDSAMYLCASSLAGSKYEQYFGPGTRLTVT.

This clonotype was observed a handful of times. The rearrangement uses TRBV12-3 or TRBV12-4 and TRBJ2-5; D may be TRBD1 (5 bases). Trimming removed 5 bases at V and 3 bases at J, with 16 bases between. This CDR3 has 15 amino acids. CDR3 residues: CASSKVQVGEETQYF. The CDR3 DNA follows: TGTGCCAGCAGTAAAGTACAGGTGGGCGAAGAGACCCAGTACTTC.

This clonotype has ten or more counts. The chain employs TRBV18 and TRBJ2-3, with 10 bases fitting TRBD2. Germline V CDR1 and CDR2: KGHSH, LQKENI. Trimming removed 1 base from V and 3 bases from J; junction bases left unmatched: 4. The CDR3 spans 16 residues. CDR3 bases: TGTGCCAGCTCACCACTGGCTAGCGGGAGTACAGATACGCAGTATTTT. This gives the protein CASSPLASGSTDTQYF.

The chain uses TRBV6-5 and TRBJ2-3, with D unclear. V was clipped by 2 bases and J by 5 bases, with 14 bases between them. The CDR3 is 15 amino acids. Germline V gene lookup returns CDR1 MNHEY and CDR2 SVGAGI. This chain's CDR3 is CASSYTRPAGDTQYF. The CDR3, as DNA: TGTGCCAGCAGTTACACCAGACCCGCAGGAGATACGCAGTATTTT.

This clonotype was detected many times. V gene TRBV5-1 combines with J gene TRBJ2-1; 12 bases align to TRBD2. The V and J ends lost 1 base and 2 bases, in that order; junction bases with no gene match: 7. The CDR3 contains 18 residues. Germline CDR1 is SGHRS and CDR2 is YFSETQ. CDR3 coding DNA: TGCGCCAGCAGCTTGTTTTGGACTAGCGGGAACCCCTACAATGAGCAGTTCTTC. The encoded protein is CASSLFWTSGNPYNEQFF.

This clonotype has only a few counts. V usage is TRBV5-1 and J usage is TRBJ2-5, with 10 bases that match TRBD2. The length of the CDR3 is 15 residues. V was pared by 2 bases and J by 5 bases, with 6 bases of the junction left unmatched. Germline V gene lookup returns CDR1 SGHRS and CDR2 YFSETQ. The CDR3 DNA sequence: TGCGCCAGCAGCTTTAAGCGGGAGGGCCGGGAGACCCAGTACTTC. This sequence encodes CASSFKREGRETQYF.

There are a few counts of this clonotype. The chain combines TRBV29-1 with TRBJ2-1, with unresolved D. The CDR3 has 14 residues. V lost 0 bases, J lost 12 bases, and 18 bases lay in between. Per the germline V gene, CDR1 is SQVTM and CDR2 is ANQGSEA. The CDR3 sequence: CSVEDWMDTKGQFF. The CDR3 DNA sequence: TGCAGCGTTGAAGACTGGATGGATACAAAGGGGCAGTTCTTC.

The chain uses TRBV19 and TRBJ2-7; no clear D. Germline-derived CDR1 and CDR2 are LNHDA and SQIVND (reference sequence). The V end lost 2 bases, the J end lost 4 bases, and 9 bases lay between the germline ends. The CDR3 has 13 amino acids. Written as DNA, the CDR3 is TGTGCCAGTAGTATATTGGCCTCTTACGAGCAGTACTTC. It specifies CASSILASYEQYF.

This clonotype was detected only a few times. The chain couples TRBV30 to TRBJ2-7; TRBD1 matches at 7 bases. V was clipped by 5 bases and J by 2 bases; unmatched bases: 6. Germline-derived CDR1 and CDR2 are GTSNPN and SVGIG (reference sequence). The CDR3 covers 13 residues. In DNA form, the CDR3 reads TGTGCCTGGGCCGGACAGGCACCCTACGAGCAGTACTTC. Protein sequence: CAWAGQAPYEQYF.

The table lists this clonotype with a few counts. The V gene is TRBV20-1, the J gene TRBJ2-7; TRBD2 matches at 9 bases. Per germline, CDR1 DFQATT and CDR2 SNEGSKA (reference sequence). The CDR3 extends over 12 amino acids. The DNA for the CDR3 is TGCAGGGTAGCGGGAGATAGGTGGGAGCAGTACTTC. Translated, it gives CRVAGDRWEQYF.

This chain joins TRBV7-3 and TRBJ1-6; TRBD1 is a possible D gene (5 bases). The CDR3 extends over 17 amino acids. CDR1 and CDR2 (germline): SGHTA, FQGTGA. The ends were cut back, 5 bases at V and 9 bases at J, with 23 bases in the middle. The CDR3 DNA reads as TGTGCCAGCAGCAAAAACCTAGGGGACCCATTCCGTTCACCCCTCCACTTT. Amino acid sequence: CASSKNLGDPFRSPLHF. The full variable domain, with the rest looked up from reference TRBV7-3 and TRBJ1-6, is GAGVSQTPSNKVTEKGKYVELRCDPISGHTALYWYRQSLGQGPEFLIYFQGTGAADDSGLPNDRFFAVRPEGSVSTLKIQRTERGDSAVYLCASSKNLGDPFRSPLHFGNGTRLTVT.

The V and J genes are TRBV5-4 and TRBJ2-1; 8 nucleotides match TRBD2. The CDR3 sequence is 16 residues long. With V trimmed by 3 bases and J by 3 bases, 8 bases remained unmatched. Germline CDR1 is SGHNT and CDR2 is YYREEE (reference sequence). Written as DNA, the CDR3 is TGTGCCAGCAGCTCCCCAGCGGGAGTGAGCTACAATGAGCAGTTCTTC. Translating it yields CASSSPAGVSYNEQFF.

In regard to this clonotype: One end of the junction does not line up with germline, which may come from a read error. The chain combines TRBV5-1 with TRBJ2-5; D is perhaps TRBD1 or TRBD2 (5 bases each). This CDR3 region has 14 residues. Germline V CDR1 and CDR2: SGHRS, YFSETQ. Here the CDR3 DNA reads TGTGCCAGCAGTCCCCGGGGCTACCAAGAGACCCAGTACTTC. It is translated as CASSPRGYQETQYF.

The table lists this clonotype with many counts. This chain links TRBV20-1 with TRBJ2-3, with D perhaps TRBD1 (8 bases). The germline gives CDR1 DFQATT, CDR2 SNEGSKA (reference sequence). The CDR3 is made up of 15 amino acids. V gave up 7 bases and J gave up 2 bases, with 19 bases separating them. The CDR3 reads CSGSRGRENTDTQYF. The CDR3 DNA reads TGCAGTGGCAGCAGGGGGCGGGAGAACACAGATACGCAGTATTTT.

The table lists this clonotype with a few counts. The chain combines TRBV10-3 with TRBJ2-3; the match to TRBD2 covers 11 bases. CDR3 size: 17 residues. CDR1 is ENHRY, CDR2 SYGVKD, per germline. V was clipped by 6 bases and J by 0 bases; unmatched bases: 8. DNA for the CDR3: TGTGCCATCAGGGGGGAGACTAGCGGGGCAAGCACAGATACGCAGTATTTT. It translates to CAIRGETSGASTDTQYF.

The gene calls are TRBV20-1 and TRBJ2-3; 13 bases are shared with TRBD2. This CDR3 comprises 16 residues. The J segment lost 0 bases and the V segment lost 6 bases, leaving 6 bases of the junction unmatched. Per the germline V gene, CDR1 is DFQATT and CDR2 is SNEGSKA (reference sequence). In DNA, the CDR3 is TGCAGTGCCTGGGGACTAGCGGGATCTAGCACAGATACGCAGTATTTT. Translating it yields CSAWGLAGSSTDTQYF.